This TCR beta chain comes out of a study of T-cell reconstitution after alpha-beta-depleted transplantation in children (dated by TCRdb to the mid-2010s). In terms of the full investigation: Using TCR repertoire profiling, the study followed T-cell immune reconstitution in a quantitative way in children after TCRalphabeta/CD19-depleted allogeneic hematopoietic cell transplantation. Broad study findings and their caveats: The apparently early recovery of alphabetaT-cell counts about two months after transplant reportedly depended on only several hundred rapidly expanded clones that came from non-depleted graft cells. Hyperexpanded clone frequencies declined over subsequent months; after one year, T-cell counts and TCRbeta diversity were mostly attributed to newly produced T cells. In some patients, the high TCRbeta diversity seen at day 60 was put down to recipient T cells and intrathymic progenitors that had survived conditioning.

V sheds 4 bases and J sheds 3 bases, leaving 12 bases between their ends. The germline V gene provides CDR1 SGHRS and CDR2 YFSETQ. From cysteine to phenylalanine, the CDR3 is 14 amino acids long. Kept here is only the CDR3 DNA, which spans 42 bases and is read in frame from base 1. This clonotype occurred many times. This receptor's antigen is unknown. Within one base of it there is no much larger clone, and no base qualities were kept. To prepare the library, PCR was applied. The data were produced on an Illumina HiSeq 2500. TCR libraries were prepared with molecular barcoding, using unique molecular identifiers to normalize TCRbeta repertoire quantification. TCRdb trimmed the raw reads at Q25, called clones with MiXCR and kept productive beta chains. Entries that share a CDR3 protein sequence are merged under the most common genes and DNA. The sample includes 250,000 to 350,000 distinct CDR3 sequences, with 20% to 30% observed a single time. Approximately 9.9% of the sample is in the top ten clones.

Interpreted using the paper, the treatment or condition label stands for: allogeneic hematopoietic cell transplantation with graft depleted of TCRalphabeta T cells and CD19 B cells. Transplant recipients were children who received TCRalphabeta/CD19-depleted allogeneic hematopoietic cell grafts. This material consisted of PBMCs, mostly from graft donor cells, taken 180 days after TCRalphabeta/CD19-depleted stem cell transplant. The source of this sequence is a male patient younger than 18 who had a stem cell transplant for acute lymphoblastic leukemia, so the T cells may come from the graft donor. The V and J genes are TRBV5-1 and TRBJ2-3; D gene: possibly TRBD2, on 7 matching bases. The nucleotide sequence reads TGCGCCAGCAGCCCAGGGGAGGGGACAGATACGCAGTATTTT. Protein translation: CASSPGEGTDTQYF.